This TCR beta chain was retrieved from a study of regulatory T cells in long-lasting Graves disease. This clonotype was counted at least ten times. Combining iRepertoire HTBI primers with Arm-PCR of CDR3 regions, the authors built TCR beta libraries. MiXCR was run by TCRdb on the multiplex PCR reads, yielding one entry per CDR3 protein. The sample lists over 350,000 distinct CDR3 sequences, over 14% occurring once. The CDR3 covers 14 residues. The V gene lost 5 bases and the J gene lost 0 bases, with 11 bases spanning the gap. CDR1 is MDHEN and CDR2 is SYDVKM in the germline V gene. Time point noted: newly diagnosed GD, antithyroid drugs for less than 3 months. After RNA was extracted from PBMCs, the TCR library was made from it. This same sample was also taken into another study, of T cells in Graves' hyperthyroidism and ophthalmopathy.

The sequence came from a woman in her forties with Graves disease. The V call is TRBV28, the J call TRBJ2-7, with unresolved D. The sequenced sample was peripheral blood mononuclear cells (PBMCs), obtained at new diagnosis, from a patient treated with antithyroid drugs. The chain's CDR3 is CASSPGRSSYEQYF. The CDR3 nucleotides are TGTGCCAGCAGTCCAGGACGGAGCTCCTACGAGCAGTACTTC.